A selection of T cell receptor beta chains follows, all from one sample in a study of blood T cell repertoires in COVID-19. Assay used: immunoSEQ multiplex PCR; TCRdb lists only in-frame clones, some missing. This table has 250,000 to 350,000 clones, nearly 90% appearing once. Sample: PBMCs or T cells enriched from blood (not recorded which). The receptors come from a woman between 18 and 29 years old with acute COVID-19. CDR3s include the opening cysteine and the closing phenylalanine or tryptophan. A D gene is named only where the DNA matches it firmly. Clone size, where shown, is once, few, many, or a class for clones that have expanded.

d_gene: TRBD1
abundance: once
v_gene: TRBV11-3
j_gene: TRBJ1-3
CDR3aa: CASSLGPGQGEQTIYF
CDR3nt: TGTGCCAGCAGCTTGGGCCCGGGACAGGGTGAACAGACCATATATTTT

d_gene: -
abundance: -
v_gene: TRBV7-8
j_gene: TRBJ2-7
CDR3aa: CASSLVGGSELSYEQYF
CDR3nt: TGTGCCAGCAGCTTAGTTGGTGGCAGCGAGCTATCCTACGAGCAGTACTTC

d_gene: -
abundance: -
v_gene: TRBV21-1
j_gene: TRBJ2-7
CDR3aa: CASSKQGGSPYEQYF
CDR3nt: TGTGCCAGCAGCAAACAGGGCGGTTCACCCTACGAGCAGTACTTC

d_gene: -
abundance: -
v_gene: TRBV7-2
j_gene: TRBJ2-7
CDR3aa: CASSFAGTKEQYF
CDR3nt: TGTGCCAGCAGCTTTGCCGGGACAAAAGAGCAGTACTTC

d_gene: TRBD2
abundance: -
v_gene: TRBV5-1
j_gene: TRBJ2-7
CDR3aa: CASSPRTSAYEQYF
CDR3nt: TGCGCCAGCAGCCCAAGGACTAGTGCCTACGAGCAGTACTTC

d_gene: -
abundance: -
v_gene: TRBV27
j_gene: TRBJ1-2
CDR3aa: CASSLGLTYGYTF
CDR3nt: TGTGCCAGCAGTTTAGGGCTGACCTATGGCTACACCTTC

d_gene: TRBD2
abundance: -
v_gene: TRBV5-4
j_gene: TRBJ2-6
CDR3aa: CASTLGGAQLGANVLTF
CDR3nt: TGTGCCAGCACCCTCGGGGGGGCCCAATTAGGGGCCAACGTCCTGACTTTC

d_gene: -
abundance: -
v_gene: TRBV7-2
j_gene: TRBJ2-7
CDR3aa: CASSLDQSDEQYF
CDR3nt: TGTGCCAGCAGCTTAGACCAGTCTGATGAGCAGTACTTC

d_gene: -
abundance: -
v_gene: TRBV6-5
j_gene: TRBJ2-1
CDR3aa: CASSSDRSSYNEQFF
CDR3nt: TGTGCCAGCAGCTCTGACCGGAGCTCCTACAATGAGCAGTTCTTC

d_gene: -
abundance: once
v_gene: TRBV7-9
j_gene: TRBJ2-5
CDR3aa: CASSRTEEETQYF
CDR3nt: TGTGCCAGCAGCCGGACAGAAGAAGAGACCCAGTACTTC

d_gene: -
abundance: -
v_gene: TRBV7-2
j_gene: TRBJ1-3
CDR3aa: CASSQNTGRDTIYF
CDR3nt: TGTGCCAGCAGCCAAAATACAGGGCGGGACACCATATATTTT